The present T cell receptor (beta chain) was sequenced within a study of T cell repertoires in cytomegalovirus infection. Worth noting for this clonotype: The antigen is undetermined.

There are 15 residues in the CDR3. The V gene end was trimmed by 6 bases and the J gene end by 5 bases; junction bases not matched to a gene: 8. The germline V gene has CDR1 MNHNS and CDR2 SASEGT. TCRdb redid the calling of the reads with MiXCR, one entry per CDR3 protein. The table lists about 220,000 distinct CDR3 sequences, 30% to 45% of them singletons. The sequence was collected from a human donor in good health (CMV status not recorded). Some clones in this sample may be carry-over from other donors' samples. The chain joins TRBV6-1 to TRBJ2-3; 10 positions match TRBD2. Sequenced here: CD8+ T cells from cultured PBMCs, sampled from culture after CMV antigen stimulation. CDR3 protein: CASRSSGRLLDTQYF. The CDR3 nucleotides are TGTGCCAGCAGAAGTAGCGGGAGGTTATTAGATACGCAGTATTTT.